These 13 T cell receptor beta chains were sequenced from one sample in a study of blood T cell repertoires in COVID-19. Libraries were prepared by immunoSEQ multiplex PCR; TCRdb keeps only in-frame clonotypes and omits some of them. Of fewer than 400,000 clones in the sample, over 70% were seen once. Material: PBMCs or T cells enriched from blood (not recorded which). The receptors shown here come from a man aged 25-40 years who had recovered from COVID-19.

The chain couples TRBV10-3 to TRBJ2-5, with D tentatively TRBD2 (6 bases). Trimming removed 2 bases from V and 5 bases from J, with 12 bases in between. Germline CDR1 ENHRY, CDR2 SYGVKD. CDR3 length equals 14 residues. CDR3 sequence (DNA): TGTGCCATCAGTGAGACACTAGGGAGGGAGACCCAGTACTTC. Translating it yields CAISETLGRETQYF.

Only one count was recorded for this clone. This rearrangement joins TRBV11-2 to TRBJ1-2; D unresolved. Germline CDR1 is SGHAT and CDR2 is FQNNGV. The CDR3 has 18 residues. Trimming removed 5 bases from V and 3 bases from J, with 25 bases in between. For the CDR3, the DNA is TGTGCCAGCAGCCAAACCGTCTATCCGAACATGGAGGACTATGGCTACACCTTC. As protein: CASSQTVYPNMEDYGYTF.

The rearrangement joins TRBV28 to TRBJ1-2, with D perhaps TRBD1 (5 bases). CDR1 and CDR2 (germline): MDHEN, SYDVKM. The CDR3 length is 14 residues. Between the trimmed V and J ends, which lost 1 base and 7 bases, there was a span of 13 bases. CDR3 DNA: TGTGCCAGCAGTTTATCCCCGGGGGGTGGTGGCTACACCTTC. Translation: CASSLSPGGGGYTF.

This sequence joins TRBV5-1 and TRBJ1-2, with D possibly being TRBD1 (5 bases). Germline V lookup: CDR1 SGHRS, CDR2 YFSETQ. The ends were cut back, 4 bases at V and 3 bases at J, with 13 bases in the middle. The CDR3 extends over 14 amino acids. The CDR3, as DNA: TGCGCCAGCAGCCGGGCGGGGGAGGACTATGGCTACACCTTC. The encoded protein is CASSRAGEDYGYTF. Based on the CDR3 plus reference TRBV5-1 and TRBJ1-2, the full variable domain is KAGVTQTPRYLIKTRGQQVTLSCSPISGHRSVSWYQQTPGQGLQFLFEYFSETQRNKGNFPGRFSGRQFSNSRSEMNVSTLELGDSALYLCASSRAGEDYGYTFGSGTRLTVV.

The chain's CDR3 is CASSTHQDRNYGYTF. In DNA, the CDR3 is TGTGCCAGCAGCACACATCAAGACAGAAACTATGGCTACACCTTC. The gene calls are TRBV7-9 and TRBJ1-2; weak D call: TRBD1 (5 bases). V lost 5 bases and J lost 2, with 15 bases in between. This CDR3 comprises 15 residues. CDR1 is SEHNR, CDR2 FQNEAQ, per germline (reference sequence).

The genes are TRBV24-1 and TRBJ1-5; 7 bases fit TRBD1. The CDR3 runs to 14 residues. V trimming: 5 bases; J trimming: 6 bases; junction bases outside the gene matches: 6. Germline values: CDR1 KGHDR, CDR2 SFDVKD. DNA of the CDR3: TGTGCCACCAGTGGTTACAGGGGCGTTCAGCCCCAGCATTTT. It is translated as CATSGYRGVQPQHF.

The sample holds one count of this clone. The same CDR3 also results from other DNA sequences found in this sample. The chain couples TRBV28 to TRBJ1-1; D is perhaps TRBD1 (6 bases). The V end lost 2 bases, the J end lost 2 bases, and 9 bases lay between the germline ends. The CDR3 contains 14 residues. Germline-derived CDR1 and CDR2 are MDHEN and SYDVKM. This CDR3 is CASSLGGHNTEAFF. CDR3 in DNA: TGTGCCAGCAGTTTAGGGGGACACAACACTGAAGCTTTCTTT.

This chain connects TRBV28 to TRBJ1-4; D call uncertain. This CDR3 has 17 amino acids. V was trimmed by 6 bases and J by 0 bases, leaving 17 bases between them. The V gene's germline CDR1 is MDHEN and CDR2 SYDVKM. The CDR3 protein is CASSSPGGGATNEKLFF. CDR3 nucleotide sequence: TGTGCCAGCAGCTCCCCCGGCGGCGGTGCAACTAATGAAAAACTGTTTTTT.

V and J are TRBV7-9 and TRBJ1-1, with 7 bases matching TRBD1. V shed 2 bases and J 4 bases; nucleotides not matched to a gene: 4. CDR3 length: 14 residues. The germline gives CDR1 SEHNR, CDR2 FQNEAQ (reference sequence). In DNA form, the CDR3 reads TGTGCCAGCAGCTTAACCAGGGGGAGCACTGAAGCTTTCTTT. Amino acid sequence: CASSLTRGSTEAFF.

The chain joins TRBV5-1 to TRBJ2-2, with a possible D match to TRBD1 (5 bases). The length of the CDR3 is 17 residues. Germline CDR1 and CDR2: SGHRS and YFSETQ. V dropped 4 bases and J dropped 2 bases, with 18 bases sitting between them. The CDR3 loop is CASSPLGASFNTGELFF. As DNA, the CDR3 is TGCGCCAGCAGCCCTTTAGGGGCTTCCTTCAACACCGGGGAGCTGTTTTTT. The whole variable domain, remainder taken from reference TRBV5-1 and TRBJ2-2, is KAGVTQTPRYLIKTRGQQVTLSCSPISGHRSVSWYQQTPGQGLQFLFEYFSETQRNKGNFPGRFSGRQFSNSRSEMNVSTLELGDSALYLCASSPLGASFNTGELFFGEGSRLTVL.

The chain couples TRBV5-1 to TRBJ2-3, with TRBD2 matching 8 bases. V was pared by 3 bases and J by 2 bases, with 11 bases of the junction left unmatched. CDR3 length: 17 amino acids. The V gene's germline CDR1 is SGHRS and CDR2 YFSETQ. CDR3 sequence reads: CASSSVLAGPPTDTQYF. The CDR3 coding sequence is TGCGCCAGCAGCTCGGTATTAGCGGGGCCCCCCACAGATACGCAGTATTTT. Full variable domain (remainder filled in from reference TRBV5-1 and TRBJ2-3): KAGVTQTPRYLIKTRGQQVTLSCSPISGHRSVSWYQQTPGQGLQFLFEYFSETQRNKGNFPGRFSGRQFSNSRSEMNVSTLELGDSALYLCASSSVLAGPPTDTQYFGPGTRLTVL.

J is TRBJ2-3 and V is TRBV11-2; TRBD1 is a possible D gene (5 bases). In germline, CDR1 is SGHAT, CDR2 FQNNGV. The CDR3 spans 13 residues. V lost 5 bases to trimming and J lost 9 bases, with 15 bases between them. The CDR3 nucleotides read TGTGCCAGCAGCCCAAAGTCCCAGGGAACGCAGTATTTT. Translation: CASSPKSQGTQYF.

Only one count was recorded for this clone. The rearrangement uses TRBV30 and TRBJ1-3; D may be TRBD1 (6 bases). Trimming left V 3 bases short and J 3 bases short, with 15 bases between. The CDR3 extends over 15 amino acids. Germline CDR1 reads GTSNPN; CDR2 reads SVGIG (reference sequence). The CDR3, as DNA: TGTGCCTGGAGGATGGCAGGGGCGGGTGGAAACACCATATATTTT. It is translated as CAWRMAGAGGNTIYF.